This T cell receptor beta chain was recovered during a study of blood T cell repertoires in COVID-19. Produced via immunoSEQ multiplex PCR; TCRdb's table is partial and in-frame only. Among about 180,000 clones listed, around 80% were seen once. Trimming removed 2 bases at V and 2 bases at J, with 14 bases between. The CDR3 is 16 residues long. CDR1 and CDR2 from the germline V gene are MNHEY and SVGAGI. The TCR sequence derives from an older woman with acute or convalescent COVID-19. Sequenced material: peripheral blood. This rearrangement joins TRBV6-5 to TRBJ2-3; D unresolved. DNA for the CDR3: TGTGCCAGCAGTTACGACTTTAGCTCTTTCACAGATACGCAGTATTTT. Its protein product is CASSYDFSSFTDTQYF.